Listed below are T cell receptor beta chains from one sample, sequenced in a study of cytotoxic CD8 clonotypes in ibrutinib-treated CLL. Measured with immunoSEQ multiplex PCR; TCRdb has only the in-frame clones, and not every one. The sample has about 57,000 clones, 56% seen once. The sequenced sample was PBMCs, obtained after 24 months of ibrutinib treatment. Source of these receptors: a human donor with chronic lymphocytic leukemia. CDR3s include the opening cysteine and the closing phenylalanine or tryptophan. D genes are given only for firm matches. Some rows mark clone size as missing; the rest say once, few, many or name a class of expanded clone.

16 | NA | TRBJ1-6 | NA | TRBV27 | TGTGCCAGCAGTCCCTCTATCACCCACTATAATTCACCCCTCCACTTT | CASSPSITHYNSPLHF
13 | NA | TRBJ1-5 | NA | TRBV28 | TGTGCCAGCAGTTTAACTTCCAAACAGCCCCAGCATTTT | CASSLTSKQPQHF
15 | NA | TRBJ2-7 | TRBD1 | TRBV5-6 | TGTGCCAGCAGCTTGCTTGGGACAGGGGCCAACGAGCAGTACTTC | CASSLLGTGANEQYF
15 | NA | TRBJ1-3 | NA | TRBV29-1 | TGCAGCGTTCAGAGCTCAGATAACTCTGGAAACACCATATATTTT | CSVQSSDNSGNTIYF
17 | few | TRBJ2-2 | TRBD1 | TRBV27 | TGTGCCAGCAGTCTAAGACAGGGCGCTCGAAACACCGGGGAGCTGTTTTTT | CASSLRQGARNTGELFF
15 | NA | TRBJ1-5 | NA | TRBV28 | TGTGCCAGCAGTTTAATTCGACAGCCAAATCAGCCCCAGCATTTT | CASSLIRQPNQPQHF
15 | NA | TRBJ2-7 | TRBD1 | TRBV7-2 | TGTGCCAGCAGCCGACCGGGACAGGGGCGATACGAGCAGTACTTC | CASSRPGQGRYEQYF
15 | many | TRBJ1-2 | NA | TRBV11-1 | TGTGCCAGCAGCCCGCGACGCCTGGGAGGGCATGGCTACACCTTC | CASSPRRLGGHGYTF
15 | NA | TRBJ2-2 | NA | TRBV7-9 | TGTGCCAGCAGCTTAGGGTCATCGTTGGCCGGGGAGCTGTTTTTT | CASSLGSSLAGELFF
15 | few | TRBJ1-1 | TRBD1 | TRBV9 | TGTGCCAGCAGCGTTGCGACAGGGTGGAACACTGAAGCTTTCTTT | CASSVATGWNTEAFF
16 | NA | TRBJ1-2 | NA | TRBV10-3 | TGTGCCATCAGCCCTTCATGGGGGGTTCTCGGGTATGGCTACACCTTC | CAISPSWGVLGYGYTF
15 | few | TRBJ2-3 | NA | TRBV6-1 | TGTGCCAGCCGGTGGGGCACAGCCAGCTCAGATACGCAGTATTTT | CASRWGTASSDTQYF
13 | NA | TRBJ1-2 | NA | TRBV27 | TGTGCCAGCAGTTTTCGGAGTTCCTATGGCTACACCTTC | CASSFRSSYGYTF
17 | many | TRBJ2-2 | TRBD2 | TRBV7-2 | TGTGCCAGCAGCTTAAATCCAGCGGGAGTCGGCACCGGGGAGCTGTTTTTT | CASSLNPAGVGTGELFF
13 | NA | TRBJ2-3 | NA | TRBV10-3 | TGTGCCGTATCTGAGACCTCCACAGATACGCAGTATTTT | CAVSETSTDTQYF
14 | few | TRBJ2-1 | TRBD2 | TRBV5-1 | TGCGCCAGCAGCTTGGGAGGAGGGACTAGCGAGCAGTTCTTC | CASSLGGGTSEQFF
14 | NA | TRBJ2-2 | NA | TRBV5-1 | TGCGCCAGCCGGGCCGGGGGAAACACCGGGGAGCTGTTTTTT | CASRAGGNTGELFF
16 | many | TRBJ2-1 | TRBD2 | TRBV7-9 | TGTGCCAGCAGCCCCGATCGGACTAGCGGCTTCAATGAGCAGTTCTTC | CASSPDRTSGFNEQFF
14 | few | TRBJ1-6 | NA | TRBV5-4 | TGTGCCAGCAGCTTCGGGGGCAACAATTCACCCCTCCACTTT | CASSFGGNNSPLHF
13 | many | TRBJ2-5 | TRBD2 | TRBV28 | TGTGCCAGCAGTTGGACTAGTGTGGAGACCCAGTACTTC | CASSWTSVETQYF
16 | NA | TRBJ2-3 | TRBD2 | TRBV2 | TGTGCCAGCAGTGTGCCTAGCGGGAGGGCCAGGGATACGCAGTATTTT | CASSVPSGRARDTQYF
15 | NA | TRBJ2-1 | NA | TRBV10-2 | TGCGCCAGCGGTGCACCACTAGCAGTCTTGAATGAGCAGTTCTTC | CASGAPLAVLNEQFF
15 | NA | TRBJ1-3 | NA | TRBV6-5 | TGTGCCAGCACGAGGGACTCCAACTCTGGAAACACCATATATTTT | CASTRDSNSGNTIYF
13 | NA | TRBJ1-1 | TRBD1 | TRBV29-1 | TGCAGCGTACGGACAGGGGCGAACACTGAAGCTTTCTTT | CSVRTGANTEAFF
14 | many | TRBJ2-1 | NA | TRBV29-1 | TGCAGCGCAACTAGGCGGAGCTCCTACAATGAGCAGTTCTTC | CSATRRSSYNEQFF
16 | once | TRBJ1-5 | TRBD1 | TRBV11-2 | TGTGCCAGCAGCGCTACGGACAGGGTCTGGGGCCAGCCCCAGCATTTT | CASSATDRVWGQPQHF
15 | NA | TRBJ1-5 | NA | TRBV19 | TGTGCCAGTAGTATTGGCAGGGTGGCGAGTCAGCCCCAGCATTTT | CASSIGRVASQPQHF
14 | once | TRBJ2-3 | TRBD2 | TRBV6-5 | TGTGCCAGTAGAAGGACTAGCGGGACGGATACGCAGTATTTT | CASRRTSGTDTQYF
17 | NA | TRBJ2-3 | TRBD2 | TRBV7-2 | TGTGCCAGCAGCTCTGGACTAGCGGGGGGTCTAGCAGATACGCAGTATTTT | CASSSGLAGGLADTQYF
15 | NA | TRBJ1-4 | NA | TRBV28 | TGTGCCAGCAGCCTAGGGGGGCTGGATAATGAAAAACTGTTTTTT | CASSLGGLDNEKLFF
16 | few | TRBJ2-5 | TRBD2 | TRBV27 | TGTGCCAGCAGTTTATCAGGCGGGAGCAGATGGGAGACCCAGTACTTC | CASSLSGGSRWETQYF
15 | NA | TRBJ1-5 | TRBD1 | TRBV19 | TGTGCCAGTAGTCTACCACAGGGGTCATCTCAGCCCCAGCATTTT | CASSLPQGSSQPQHF
13 | NA | TRBJ1-1 | NA | TRBV6-1 | TGTGCCAGCACACAAAGGATGAACACTGAAGCTTTCTTT | CASTQRMNTEAFF
15 | NA | TRBJ2-7 | NA | TRBV28 | TGTGCCAGCAGGGGGACTCGATGGGGTAACTACGAGCAGTACTTC | CASRGTRWGNYEQYF
13 | NA | TRBJ2-3 | NA | TRBV7-9 | TGTGCCAGCAGCCATCTAAGCACAGATACGCAGTATTTT | CASSHLSTDTQYF
15 | NA | TRBJ1-2 | TRBD1 | TRBV5-1 | TGCGCCAGCAGCTTGGAAGGGACAGGGGGCTTTGGCTACACCTTC | CASSLEGTGGFGYTF
12 | NA | TRBJ1-1 | NA | TRBV7-9 | TGTGCCAGCAGCTTAGTTGAGACCGAAGCTTTCTTT | CASSLVETEAFF
15 | NA | TRBJ2-1 | NA | TRBV4-2 | TGTGCCAGCAGCCAGAGCGAGAGCTCCTACAATGAGCAGTTCTTC | CASSQSESSYNEQFF
12 | few | TRBJ2-5 | NA | TRBV5-1 | TGCGCCAGCAACCAGGGTAATAGGGCCCAGTACTTC | CASNQGNRAQYF
17 | many | TRBJ2-6 | TRBD1 | TRBV6-1 | TGTGCCAGCAGTGACGGGACAGTACTCTCTGGGGCCAACGTCCTGACTTTC | CASSDGTVLSGANVLTF
12 | NA | TRBJ2-7 | NA | TRBV15 | TGTGCCACCAGCAGAAAGCAGACCGAGCAGTACTTC | CATSRKQTEQYF
14 | NA | TRBJ1-5 | NA | TRBV19 | TGTGCCACTAAGGGGGGGTACAGCAATCAGCCCCAGCATTTT | CATKGGYSNQPQHF
16 | NA | TRBJ1-4 | NA | TRBV14 | TGTGCCAGCAGCCAAGGGCCCGTGGGGTGGACTGAAAAACTGTTTTTT | CASSQGPVGWTEKLFF
14 | NA | TRBJ1-2 | TRBD1 | TRBV28 | TGTGCCAGCAGCTCAGCGGGACAGGGGGCGGGCTACACCTTC | CASSSAGQGAGYTF
14 | many | TRBJ2-5 | NA | TRBV5-1 | TGCGCCAGCAGCTTGAGGGCAAGTCAAGAGACCCAGTACTTC | CASSLRASQETQYF
14 | few | TRBJ2-1 | TRBD1 | TRBV6-5 | TGTGCCAGCAGAAACAGGGGCAGGTACAATGAGCAGTTCTTC | CASRNRGRYNEQFF
12 | NA | TRBJ2-4 | NA | TRBV19 | TGTGCCAGTAGTTTAACCTCAAACATTCAGTACTTC | CASSLTSNIQYF
16 | medium-sized | TRBJ1-5 | NA | TRBV28 | TGTGCCAGCAGTTTACCGGGCAGGGCCAGCAATCAGCCCCAGCATTTT | CASSLPGRASNQPQHF
16 | NA | TRBJ1-4 | TRBD1 | TRBV5-1 | TGTGCCAGCAGCTGGAGGGGGACAGGGTCTAATGAAAAACTGTTTTTT | CASSWRGTGSNEKLFF
15 | few | TRBJ1-1 | NA | TRBV7-9 | TGTGCCAGCAGCTTAGCGCAGGGAAGGGCCACTGAAGCTTTCTTT | CASSLAQGRATEAFF
14 | many | TRBJ1-5 | NA | TRBV6-5 | TGTGCCAGCAGTTACCGAGAAGGCAATCAGCCCCAGCATTTT | CASSYREGNQPQHF
15 | many | TRBJ1-3 | NA | TRBV4-2 | TGTGCCAGCAGCCAAGAGGGGGTCTCTGGAAACACCATATATTTT | CASSQEGVSGNTIYF
17 | NA | TRBJ2-4 | TRBD1 | TRBV13 | TGTGCCAGCAGCACAACTCAGGGGGCGCAAGCCAAAAACATTCAGTACTTC | CASSTTQGAQAKNIQYF